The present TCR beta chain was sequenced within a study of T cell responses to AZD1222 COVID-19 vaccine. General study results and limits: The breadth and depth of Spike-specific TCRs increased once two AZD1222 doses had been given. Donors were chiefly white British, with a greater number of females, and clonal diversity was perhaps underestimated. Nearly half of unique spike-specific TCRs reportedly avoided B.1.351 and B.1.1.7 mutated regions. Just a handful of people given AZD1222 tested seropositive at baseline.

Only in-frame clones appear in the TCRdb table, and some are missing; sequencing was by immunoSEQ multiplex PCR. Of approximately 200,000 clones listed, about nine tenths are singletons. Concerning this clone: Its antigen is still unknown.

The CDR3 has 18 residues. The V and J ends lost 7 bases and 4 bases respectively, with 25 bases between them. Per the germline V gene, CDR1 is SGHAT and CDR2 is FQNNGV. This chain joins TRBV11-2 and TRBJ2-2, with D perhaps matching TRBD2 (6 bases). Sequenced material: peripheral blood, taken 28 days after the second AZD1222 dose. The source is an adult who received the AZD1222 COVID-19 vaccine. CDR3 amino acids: CASTPPRYGVGGTGELFF. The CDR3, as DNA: TGTGCCAGCACCCCCCCGCGGTACGGGGTGGGGGGCACCGGGGAGCTGTTTTTT.